This T cell receptor beta chain originates from a study of identical twins. General study points: Not following the same donors, the study drew its conclusions from cross-sectional statistical analysis. Weaker excess sharing between twins was seen in beta out-of-frame sequences.

Template switching added a universal primer site, and cDNA bore unique molecular identifiers. A single record per CDR3 protein comes from TCRdb applying MiXCR to the 5' RACE reads. Here the sample spans about 470,000 distinct CDR3 sequences, roughly a quarter being singletons. In regard to this clonotype: Antigen specificity is unknown.

Germline assignment: CDR1 KGHSH and CDR2 LQKENI. The CDR3 length is 15 residues. J lost 2 bases, V lost 1 base, and 2 bases had no gene match. The sample was also linked to a second study, of T cells expressing NK-cell markers. As that study records: Sequencing covered eight donors, seven HCMV-seropositive and one seronegative.

The receptor was isolated from a woman younger than 30 in good health. The sequenced sample consisted of CD4+ T cells sorted from blood. J is TRBJ2-7 and V is TRBV18, with 10 bases matching TRBD1. The CDR3 protein is CASSPQGQGPYEQYF. The CDR3 DNA reads as TGTGCCAGCTCACCACAGGGACAGGGGCCCTACGAGCAGTACTTC.